This entry lists 20 T cell receptor beta chains sequenced from one sample in a study of OX40 agonist ivuxolimab in advanced cancers. Sequencing was performed with immunoSEQ multiplex PCR; in TCRdb, only in-frame clones are kept and a portion is missing. The sample shows tens of thousands of clones, 70% to 90% of them seen only once. The sequenced sample was CD4+ or CD8+ T cells sorted from blood, obtained in a trial of the OX40 agonist ivuxolimab. The receptors were sampled from an adult with an advanced solid tumor such as melanoma, head and neck, liver or kidney cancer.

This clone was seen once. The chain uses TRBV28 and TRBJ1-3; D is undetermined. The CDR3 loop spans 15 amino acids. Germline assignment: CDR1 MDHEN and CDR2 SYDVKM. Trimming pared 3 bases from V and 4 bases from J, leaving 13 bases between. The CDR3 region has the DNA TGTGCCAGCAGTTTCGGTACAGATTCCGGAAACACCATATATTTT. Amino acid sequence: CASSFGTDSGNTIYF.

This clone has just one count. The V gene is TRBV5-1, the J gene TRBJ2-5, with 7 bases aligning to TRBD1. CDR1 and CDR2 (germline): SGHRS, YFSETQ. The CDR3 is 13 amino acids. V lost 9 bases and J lost 1; bases outside the gene matches: 6. The CDR3 DNA sequence: TGCGCCACCGCACAGGGGTCCCAAGAGACCCAGTACTTC. This sequence encodes CATAQGSQETQYF.

For the CDR3, the DNA is TGTGCCAGCAGCTCCGGGACTAGCGGCACAGATACGCAGTATTTT. This gives the protein CASSSGTSGTDTQYF. The chain recombines TRBV5-6 with TRBJ2-3, with 10 bases identical to TRBD2. CDR3 size: 15 residues. Germline V gene sequence: CDR1 SGHDT, CDR2 YYEEEE. V shed 3 bases and J 1 base; nucleotides not matched to a gene: 2.

The CDR3 is CASSPQGINEKLFF. The CDR3, as DNA: TGTGCCAGCTCACCACAGGGGATTAATGAAAAACTGTTTTTT. The chain has TRBV18 and TRBJ1-4; the D gene is possibly TRBD1 (5 bases). The CDR3 contains 14 residues. V gave up 1 base and J gave up 4 bases, with 7 bases separating them. Germline loops: CDR1 KGHSH, CDR2 LQKENI.

V and J are TRBV30 and TRBJ1-6; D is unclear. CDR3 length equals 16 residues. In germline, CDR1 is GTSNPN, CDR2 SVGIG (reference sequence). Trimming cost V 5 bases and J 0 bases, with 14 bases left between them. The CDR3 region is CAWSRYPSSYNSPLHF. For the CDR3, the DNA is TGTGCCTGGTCCCGGTACCCGAGCTCCTATAATTCACCCCTCCACTTT.

The genes are TRBV6-6 and TRBJ2-5; tentative D call: TRBD2 (6 bases). Germline V lookup: CDR1 MNHNY, CDR2 SVGAGI (reference sequence). Deletions cut 4 bases from V and 3 bases from J, with 9 bases between. This CDR3 is built from 13 residues. CDR3 residues: CASSLWGEETQYF. The CDR3 DNA sequence: TGTGCCAGCAGTTTATGGGGGGAAGAGACCCAGTACTTC.

The gene calls are TRBV9 and TRBJ2-3, with a possible D match to TRBD2 (6 bases). The CDR3 consists of 17 residues. Per germline, CDR1 SGDLS and CDR2 YYNGEE. The ends were cut back, 4 bases at V and 3 bases at J, with 21 bases in the middle. This chain's CDR3 is CASSPRVGGRATDTQYF. CDR3 coding DNA: TGTGCCAGCAGCCCCCGAGTCGGAGGGAGAGCAACAGATACGCAGTATTTT.

This clone was seen more than once but under ten times. This chain links TRBV5-6 with TRBJ2-2; D remains ambiguous. Germline CDR1 SGHDT, CDR2 YYEEEE. The CDR3 extends over 13 amino acids. V shed 6 bases and J shed 1 base, with 7 bases lying between them. CDR3 DNA sequence: TGTGCCAGCATCCAAGGGAACACCGGGGAGCTGTTTTTT. Amino acid sequence: CASIQGNTGELFF. The whole variable domain, filled in from reference TRBV5-6 and TRBJ2-2, reads DAGVTQSPTHLIKTRGQQVTLRCSPKSGHDTVSWYQQALGQGPQFIFQYYEEEERQRGNFPDRFSGHQFPNYSSELNVNALLLGDSALYLCASIQGNTGELFFGEGSRLTVL.

The chain combines TRBV7-2 with TRBJ2-1, with TRBD2 matching 11 bases. The CDR3 is 15 amino acids. CDR1 is SGHTA, CDR2 FQGNSA, per germline. With 5 bases clipped from V and 7 bases from J, the junction kept 7 bases outside the gene matches. The CDR3, as DNA: TGTGCCAGCAGCCTCCTAGCGGGGGGTCATAATGAGCAGTTCTTC. Amino acids: CASSLLAGGHNEQFF.

V is TRBV28 and J is TRBJ2-5; D not resolved. The germline V and J ends were trimmed by 5 bases and 0 bases, with 7 bases remaining between them. This CDR3 region has 13 residues. Germline CDR1 is MDHEN and CDR2 is SYDVKM. CDR3 coding DNA: TGTGCCAGCAGTAGCACCTACCAAGAGACCCAGTACTTC. Translated: CASSSTYQETQYF.

The CDR3 nucleotides are TGTGCCAGCAGAGAGATCCCGGGCGGCAATCAGCCCCAGCATTTT. Protein sequence: CASREIPGGNQPQHF. The genes are TRBV6-1 and TRBJ1-5; D gene unclear. Trimming took 6 bases from V and 2 from J, leaving 14 bases between them. This CDR3 spans 15 amino acids. CDR1 MNHNS and CDR2 SASEGT come from the germline V gene.

The chain's CDR3 is CASSTGQGAGSDTQYF. In nucleotides, the CDR3 is TGCGCCAGCAGCACGGGACAGGGGGCCGGATCAGATACGCAGTATTTT. V and J are TRBV5-1 and TRBJ2-3; 12 bases are shared with TRBD1. CDR1 is SGHRS, CDR2 YFSETQ, per germline. The CDR3 spans 16 residues. V shed 4 bases, J shed 4 bases, and the junction held 7 bases outside the gene matches.

The chain combines TRBV28 with TRBJ2-1, with a weak D call TRBD2 (5 bases). Germline CDR1 is MDHEN and CDR2 is SYDVKM. The CDR3 spans 14 residues. V shed 5 bases and J shed 3 bases, with 11 bases lying between them. The CDR3 DNA follows: TGTGCCAGCAGTCCATACGGGGTCTACAATGAGCAGTTCTTC. Translating gives CASSPYGVYNEQFF.

The chain recombines TRBV10-2 with TRBJ2-7; TRBD2 aligns across 11 bases. V gave up 6 bases and J gave up 3 bases; unmatched junction bases: 4. Germline-derived CDR1 and CDR2 are WSHSY and SAAADI. The CDR3 is made up of 14 amino acids. DNA for the CDR3: TGCGCCAGCAGGCCCGGGACTAGCGGCTACGAGCAGTACTTC. Residues: CASRPGTSGYEQYF.

This rearrangement joins TRBV4-2 to TRBJ2-1; tentative D call: TRBD2 (5 bases). V was shortened by 0 bases and J by 8 bases, with 14 bases between the two germline ends. The CDR3 runs 15 residues. Germline lookup yields CDR1 LGHNA and CDR2 YNFKEQ. The CDR3 spells CASSQDLLVGDEQFF. The CDR3 DNA follows: TGTGCCAGCAGCCAAGATCTGCTGGTCGGGGATGAGCAGTTCTTC.

The rearrangement links TRBV14 to TRBJ1-1; D call uncertain. With 1 base removed from V and 1 base from J, the gap between germline ends came to 10 bases. Germline CDR1 reads SGHDN; CDR2 reads FVKESK. The CDR3 is made up of 15 amino acids. CDR3 region: CASSQGRAKNTEAFF. The CDR3 nucleotides read TGTGCCAGCAGCCAAGGCAGAGCAAAGAACACTGAAGCTTTCTTT.

V usage is TRBV9 and J usage is TRBJ1-2; perhaps TRBD1 as D (5 bases). The CDR3 is made up of 15 amino acids. Germline V gene sequence: CDR1 SGDLS, CDR2 YYNGEE. The V end was cut by 0 bases, the J end by 8 bases, with 17 bases between. This CDR3 reads CASSVDVRELDGYTF. The CDR3, as DNA: TGTGCCAGCAGCGTAGACGTCAGGGAATTGGACGGCTACACCTTC.

This clone was seen only once. The rearrangement links TRBV5-1 to TRBJ2-5; D ambiguous. The J call may be incorrect, as the DNA end agrees better with TRBJ2-7. Looked up from germline, CDR1 is SGHRS and CDR2 is YFSETQ. The CDR3 length is 17 residues. DNA of the CDR3: TGCGCCAGCAGCTTGGTGGCAACCACCCCGTCACCCTACGAGCAGTACTTC. Its translation is CASSLVATTPSPYEQYF.

V and J are TRBV7-2 and TRBJ2-7, with D uncertain. Germline V gene lookup returns CDR1 SGHTA and CDR2 FQGNSA. The V and J ends lost 4 bases and 2 bases respectively, with 15 bases between them. There are 15 residues in the CDR3. Written as DNA, the CDR3 is TGTGCCAGCAGCTCGGACCCGGGTCCTACCTACGAGCAGTACTTC. Translated, it gives CASSSDPGPTYEQYF.

This clone was recorded once. The V call is TRBV7-3, the J call TRBJ2-1; D is perhaps TRBD2 (5 bases). Germline V gives CDR1 SGHTA, CDR2 FQGTGA. The length of the CDR3 is 13 residues. Trimming took off 8 bases at V and 3 bases at J, with 11 bases between the two ends. For the CDR3, the DNA is TGTGCCAGCGCGCGGGCAGGCTACAATGAGCAGTTCTTC. The encoded protein is CASARAGYNEQFF. Complete variable domain (other parts from reference TRBV7-3 and TRBJ2-1): GAGVSQTPSNKVTEKGKYVELRCDPISGHTALYWYRQSLGQGPEFLIYFQGTGAADDSGLPNDRFFAVRPEGSVSTLKIQRTERGDSAVYLCASARAGYNEQFFGPGTRLTVL.